Listed here are 6 T cell receptor beta chains from one sample, sequenced in a study of cytomegalovirus exposure and HLA in healthy donors. PCR was performed using 60 Vbeta and 13 Jbeta primers. TCRdb's table, derived via immunoSEQ multiplex PCR, lists solely in-frame clones and lacks some. Altogether some 140,000 clones are present, roughly 83% being singletons, with the ten largest covering about 3.1%. Sequencing used PBMCs. These receptors all stem from a female donor in good health and CMV-seronegative.

The CDR3 DNA reads as TGCAGCGCCGTCCCCCAGGGGAGCCAAGAGACCCAGTACTTC. Its translation: CSAVPQGSQETQYF. The genes are TRBV29-1 and TRBJ2-5; possibly TRBD1 for D (6 bases). The CDR3 length is 14 residues. The germline gives CDR1 SQVTM, CDR2 ANQGSEA. The V end lost 7 bases, the J end lost 1 base, and 16 bases lay between the germline ends.

The sample holds a few counts of this clone. The chain employs TRBV30 and TRBJ1-2; TRBD1 is a possible D gene (6 bases). V was shortened by 2 bases and J by 8 bases, with 15 bases between the two germline ends. This CDR3 has 13 amino acids. Germline V CDR1 and CDR2: GTSNPN, SVGIG (reference sequence). CDR3 nucleotide sequence: TGTGCCTGGAGTATAAGGGGGATTAGGGGCTACACCTTC. Translating gives CAWSIRGIRGYTF.

The V and J genes are TRBV5-4 and TRBJ2-5; TRBD1 matches at 7 bases. The germline gives CDR1 SGHNT, CDR2 YYREEE (reference sequence). V shed 0 bases, J shed 2 bases, and the junction held 4 bases outside the gene matches. The CDR3 length is 15 residues. The CDR3 reads CASSLGRGFQETQYF. The CDR3 bases are TGTGCCAGCAGCTTGGGCAGGGGGTTTCAAGAGACCCAGTACTTC.

The chain is built from TRBV27 and TRBJ1-5, with no clear D. V shed 3 bases and J shed 0 bases, with 15 bases lying between them. The CDR3 is made up of 17 amino acids. Germline CDR1 reads MNHEY; CDR2 reads SMNVEV (reference sequence). The DNA for the CDR3 is TGTGCCAGCAGTTTTTGGGCAGACATAAATAGCAATCAGCCCCAGCATTTT. Its protein is CASSFWADINSNQPQHF.

This chain connects TRBV9 to TRBJ1-1; 7 positions agree with TRBD1. Germline CDR1 is SGDLS and CDR2 is YYNGEE. The V segment lost 3 bases and the J segment 1 base; nucleotides outside the gene matches: 3. The CDR3 covers 14 residues. The CDR3 is CASSAKGANTEAFF. CDR3 nucleotides: TGTGCCAGCAGCGCAAAGGGGGCGAACACTGAAGCTTTCTTT.

This clone was detected only once. The chain employs TRBV6-1 and TRBJ1-5, with 8 positions matching TRBD1. The ends lost 1 base at V and 1 base at J; junction bases unmatched: 3. Germline assignment: CDR1 MNHNS and CDR2 SASEGT. CDR3 length: 16 amino acids. This CDR3 is CASSEGRTGSNQPQHF. CDR3 DNA: TGTGCCAGCAGTGAAGGGAGGACAGGGAGCAATCAGCCCCAGCATTTT.